These 7 T cell receptor beta chains originate from one sample sequenced in a study of cytomegalovirus exposure and HLA in healthy donors. The PCR had 60 Vbeta and 13 Jbeta primers. Measured with immunoSEQ multiplex PCR; TCRdb has only the in-frame clones, and not every one. Of 110,000 or so clones in the sample, 65% to 75% are singletons; the top ten hold around a tenth. The sample comprised PBMCs. Receptor source: a woman aged 50 to 60 in good health and CMV-seropositive.

This chain links TRBV7-9 with TRBJ1-1, with a possible D match to TRBD1 (6 bases). The V and J ends lost 4 bases and 0 bases respectively, with 12 bases between them. The CDR3 is made up of 15 amino acids. Germline V gene data show CDR1 as SEHNR and CDR2 as FQNEAQ (reference sequence). CDR3 loop: CASSSLTGLNTEAFF. CDR3 nucleotides: TGTGCCAGCAGCTCTTTGACAGGTCTGAACACTGAAGCTTTCTTT.

The chain combines TRBV19 with TRBJ1-5, with TRBD1 identical over 10 bases. This CDR3 spans 14 amino acids. V shed 6 bases, J shed 3 bases, and the junction held 2 bases outside the gene matches. Germline CDR1 is LNHDA and CDR2 is SQIVND (reference sequence). The CDR3 loop reads CASRGQGINQPQHF. The CDR3, as DNA: TGTGCCAGTAGGGGACAGGGGATCAATCAGCCCCAGCATTTT.

The DNA of the CDR3 is TGTGCCAGCAGTACTGGGACTGGAAGCTACAATGAGCAGTTCTTC. It translates to CASSTGTGSYNEQFF. The rearrangement uses TRBV28 and TRBJ2-1, with D possibly being TRBD2 (6 bases). The CDR3 covers 15 residues. Trimming shortened V by 5 bases and J by 3 bases, and 14 bases separated the two germline ends. Germline CDR1 is MDHEN and CDR2 is SYDVKM.

This clone was observed once. The chain links TRBV6-1 to TRBJ2-7; tentatively, D is TRBD2 (5 bases). Germline V CDR1 and CDR2: MNHNS, SASEGT. The CDR3 length is 13 residues. The V end was cut by 5 bases, the J end by 5 bases, with 13 bases between. The CDR3 is CASSLLAGNEQYF. Here the CDR3 DNA reads TGTGCCAGCAGTCTCCTGGCGGGTAACGAGCAGTACTTC.

This chain connects TRBV28 to TRBJ2-3; 7 bases agree with TRBD2. After removal of 6 bases from V and 5 bases from J, the junction contained 8 bases not matched to a gene. The CDR3 runs to 14 residues. CDR1 is MDHEN and CDR2 is SYDVKM in the germline V gene. The CDR3 nucleotides are TGTGCCAGCAGCACCAGTGGGAGGGGAGATACGCAGTATTTT. Translated: CASSTSGRGDTQYF.

The rearrangement uses TRBV9 and TRBJ2-7; 9 bases agree with TRBD2. CDR3 length: 17 amino acids. Germline V gene lookup returns CDR1 SGDLS and CDR2 YYNGEE. The V and J ends lost 4 bases and 1 base, in that order; junction bases with no gene match: 12. DNA for the CDR3: TGTGCCAGCAGCCCCAGCGGAGCGGGAGGCGCTTCCTACGAGCAGTACTTC. It codes for CASSPSGAGGASYEQYF.

The sample holds a few counts of this clone. This chain uses TRBV5-1 with TRBJ1-1, with D unresolved. Per the germline V gene, CDR1 is SGHRS and CDR2 is YFSETQ. CDR3 length: 14 amino acids. Trimming shortened V by 0 bases and J by 5 bases, and 11 bases separated the two germline ends. The DNA for the CDR3 is TGCGCCAGCAGCTTGGGTTACACGGGGACTGAAGCTTTCTTT. Protein sequence: CASSLGYTGTEAFF.